This T cell receptor (beta chain) was recovered during a study of metastatic and nonmetastatic thyroid tumors. Every patient was untreated before thyroid surgery. TCRdb re-called the PCR reads with MiXCR. This sample yields fewer than 70,000 clones, of which just under 30% are seen a single time; 15% to 20% belongs to the top ten. Deletions cut 5 bases from V and 8 bases from J, with 15 bases between. The CDR3 is 13 amino acids. Germline V gene lookup returns CDR1 MNHNS and CDR2 SASEGT. The chain uses TRBV6-1 and TRBJ1-2; D is undetermined. The sample was blood. The receptor's source is a female donor with papillary thyroid cancer or a benign thyroid nodule (not recorded which). Some clones in this sample may be carry-over from other donors' samples. The CDR3 region has the DNA TGTGCCAGCAGTACCCTATTCGGGAGCGGCTACACCTTC. It encodes CASSTLFGSGYTF.